What follows is one TCR beta chain and its context. Its specificity is not known. The entry originates in a study of T cells in localized non-small cell lung cancer. Sequencing used immunoSEQ multiplex PCR; TCRdb keeps in-frame clones, though not all of them. The repertoire holds more than 2,000 clones, with around 30% as singletons. Samples of adjacent lung lacking atypia were obtained no closer than 2 cm to the tumor margin. Study-wide findings and caveats: Adjacent lung held a median roughly 60 of the top 100 tumor clones. Heterogeneity remains possible because sequencing was limited to only one tumor region. Prolonged overall survival went with higher T cell density in the blood.

The CDR3 totals 18 residues. The ends lost 7 bases at V and 0 bases at J; junction bases unmatched: 14. Germline-derived CDR1 and CDR2 are LNHDA and SQIVND (reference sequence). The origin of this receptor is a female donor aged 60 or older with stage I squamous cell lung carcinoma. The chain employs TRBV19 and TRBJ2-2; the match to TRBD1 covers 7 bases. Sequencing was performed on normal lung tissue next to the tumor, taken before any cancer treatment. CDR3 region: CASNPLGRGRANTGELFF. The CDR3 DNA reads as TGTGCCAGTAACCCCTTGGGCAGGGGGAGAGCGAACACCGGGGAGCTGTTTTTT.